The clone carrying this TCR beta chain has at least ten counts. Time point given: longitudinal time-point 1 (baseline). Maryland, USA blood bank volunteers served as healthy controls. The unsorted libraries had their origin in 2 million PBMCs stored at -80 C. The cDNA was generated through 5'RACE incorporating 10-nucleotide random UMIs. A single record per CDR3 protein comes from TCRdb applying MiXCR to the 5' RACE reads. The table shows tens of thousands of distinct CDR3 sequences, with roughly a tenth occurring only once. This sample was taken from a study of neurological immune-mediated disorders. The sequence derives from a young man in good health. Sequences were obtained from PBMCs.

CDR3 nucleotides: TGTGCCAGCAGCCACCGTCAACGGCGGGATGGCTACACCTTC. Residues: CASSHRQRRDGYTF. The V call is TRBV7-8, the J call TRBJ1-2; no firm D call. The CDR3 spans 14 residues. The V gene lost 5 bases and the J gene lost 6 bases, with 16 bases spanning the gap. Germline V gene lookup returns CDR1 SGHVS and CDR2 FQNEAQ.